Following are 10 T cell receptor beta chains from one sample sequenced in a study of control samples from healthy donors and cancer patients. Data came from immunoSEQ multiplex PCR; TCRdb stores just in-frame clones and leaves some out. The sample contains about 150,000 clones, 93% of which appear only once. The sequenced sample consisted of blood. Receptor source: a man over 45 in good health.

The genes are TRBV12-3 or TRBV12-4 and TRBJ2-5, with D possibly being TRBD2 (6 bases). The CDR3 is made up of 12 amino acids. V lost 6 bases and J lost 2, with 7 bases in between. CDR3 DNA: TGTGCCAGCAGCGGGACTCAAGAGACCCAGTACTTC. It codes for CASSGTQETQYF.

The V gene is TRBV6-5, the J gene TRBJ1-1; D is undetermined. Deletions cut 5 bases from V and 2 bases from J, with 15 bases between. Germline CDR1 MNHEY, CDR2 SVGAGI. The CDR3 has 15 amino acids. The CDR3 loop is CASSRGLWENTEAFF. DNA of the CDR3: TGTGCCAGCAGTAGAGGTTTGTGGGAAAACACTGAAGCTTTCTTT.

A note on this clone: Sequence at one end of the junction differs from germline and may be a read error. This chain connects TRBV2 to TRBJ2-4; TRBD2 agrees at 11 bases. Germline values: CDR1 SNHLY, CDR2 FYNNEI. The CDR3 sequence is 12 residues long. DNA for the CDR3: TGTGCCAGCAGTAGACTAGCGGGATTGGGGTGCTTC. It is translated as CASSRLAGLGCF.

On this clone itself: Other DNA sequences in the same sample also yield this CDR3. J is TRBJ2-7 and V is TRBV24-1; TRBD1 matches at 11 bases. Germline CDR1 reads KGHDR; CDR2 reads SFDVKD. J gave up 4 bases and V 3 bases, and 4 bases lay outside the gene matches. This CDR3 spans 15 amino acids. The CDR3 DNA follows: TGTGCCACCAGTGATCCCGGGACAGGGGGTTACGAGCAGTACTTC. This translates into CATSDPGTGGYEQYF.

This clone was recorded only once. The gene calls are TRBV27 and TRBJ1-6; the match to TRBD1 covers 9 bases. Germline-derived CDR1 and CDR2 are MNHEY and SMNVEV (reference sequence). The CDR3 runs 16 residues. The ends lost 6 bases at V and 6 bases at J; junction bases unmatched: 9. This CDR3 is CASSFNRGRSNSPLHF. CDR3 nucleotides: TGTGCCAGCAGCTTTAACAGGGGGCGGAGTAATTCACCCCTCCACTTT.

V and J are TRBV3-1 (or the pseudogene TRBV3-2) and TRBJ2-7, with D possibly being TRBD1 (6 bases). This CDR3 contains 13 residues. Germline assignment: CDR1 LGHDT and CDR2 YNNKEL (reference sequence). Trimming removed 4 bases from V and 4 bases from J, with 11 bases in between. In DNA form, the CDR3 reads TGTGCCAGCAGCCTTGGACAGCGGTACGAGCAGTACTTC. Its translation: CASSLGQRYEQYF.

The rearrangement uses TRBV7-9 and TRBJ1-2, with D uncertain. The V gene lost 5 bases and the J gene lost 5 bases, with 6 bases spanning the gap. Germline assignment: CDR1 SEHNR and CDR2 FQNEAQ (reference sequence). The CDR3 is made up of 11 amino acids. CDR3 in amino acids: CASSGPYGYTF. CDR3 sequence (DNA): TGTGCCAGCAGCGGACCTTATGGCTACACCTTC.

This clone was detected only a few times. The chain links TRBV10-3 to TRBJ2-2; 13 nucleotides match TRBD2. V lost 4 bases, J lost 3 bases, and 20 bases stayed unmatched. The CDR3 covers 22 residues. Germline V CDR1 and CDR2: ENHRY, SYGVKD. For the CDR3, the DNA is TGTGCCATCAGTGTAATGAAAACCGGGACTAGCGGGATATACTGGGACACCGGGGAGCTGTTTTTT. Translation: CAISVMKTGTSGIYWDTGELFF.

The V call is TRBV6-5, the J call TRBJ2-5; D perhaps matches TRBD1 (6 bases). V was pared by 5 bases and J by 2 bases, with 12 bases between. CDR3 length: 14 residues. Germline V CDR1 and CDR2: MNHEY, SVGAGI. The CDR3 protein is CASSKPGQQETQYF. CDR3 DNA sequence: TGTGCCAGCAGTAAACCGGGACAACAAGAGACCCAGTACTTC.

V is TRBV7-8 and J is TRBJ2-2; possible D gene TRBD2, 5 bases. V gave up 0 bases and J gave up 3 bases, with 5 bases separating them. Germline V gene data show CDR1 as SGHVS and CDR2 as FQNEAQ. The CDR3 is 14 amino acids. The CDR3 nucleotides are TGTGCCAGCAGCTTAGCGCGGGACACCGGGGAGCTGTTTTTT. Its translation: CASSLARDTGELFF. The complete variable domain, with remaining parts taken from reference TRBV7-8 and TRBJ2-2, reads GAGVSQSPRYKVAKRGQDVALRCDPISGHVSLFWYQQALGQGPEFLTYFQNEAQLDKSGLPSDRFFAERPEGSVSTLKIQRTQQEDSAVYLCASSLARDTGELFFGEGSRLTVL.